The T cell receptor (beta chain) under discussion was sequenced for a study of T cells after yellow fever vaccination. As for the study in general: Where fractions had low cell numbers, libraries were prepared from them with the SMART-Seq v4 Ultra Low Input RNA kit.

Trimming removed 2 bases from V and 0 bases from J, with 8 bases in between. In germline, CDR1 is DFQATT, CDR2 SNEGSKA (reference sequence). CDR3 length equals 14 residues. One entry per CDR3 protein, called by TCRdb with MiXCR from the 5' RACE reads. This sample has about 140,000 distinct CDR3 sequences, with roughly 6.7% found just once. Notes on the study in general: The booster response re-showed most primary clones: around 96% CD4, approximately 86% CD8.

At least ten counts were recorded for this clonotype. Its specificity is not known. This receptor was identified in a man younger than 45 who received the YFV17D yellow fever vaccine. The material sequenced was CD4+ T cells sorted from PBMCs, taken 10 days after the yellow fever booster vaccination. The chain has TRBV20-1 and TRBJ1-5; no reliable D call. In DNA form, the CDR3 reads TGCAGTGCTAGATACCAGCTTAGCAATCAGCCCCAGCATTTT. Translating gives CSARYQLSNQPQHF.